The rows below give T cell receptor beta chains drawn from one sample of a study of cytomegalovirus exposure and HLA in healthy donors. Clones were sequenced by immunoSEQ multiplex PCR, and TCRdb holds only the in-frame ones, with some missing. In the table there are 130,000 to 150,000 clones, roughly three quarters of which are singletons. Sequenced: PBMCs. These receptors all come from a female donor in good health and CMV-seronegative. Each CDR3 is given without its conserved first and last residue.

j_call v_call cdr3_aa
TRBJ2-5 TRBV9 ASSVGGTGAETQY
TRBJ1-1 TRBV7-2 ASSSRGSSEAF
TRBJ1-1 TRBV7-9 ASNTGRTEAF
TRBJ2-1 TRBV6-6 ASSNRDRNNEQF
TRBJ2-7 TRBV5-1 ASSFGQGRYEQY
TRBJ2-3 TRBV30 AWSSGAHTQY
TRBJ1-5 TRBV7-9 ASSQDRVPNQPQH
TRBJ2-3 TRBV12-5 ASGPRGAEDTQY
TRBJ1-4 TRBV11-2 ASSLTPGRNEKLF
TRBJ1-2 TRBV7-9 ASSALDRVNYGYT
TRBJ2-5 TRBV19 ASSTPGQGAGETQY
TRBJ2-6 TRBV5-4 ASSLGESGANVLT
TRBJ1-5 TRBV5-6 ASSLASGPQH
TRBJ2-5 TRBV6-6 ASSRATVPQETQY
TRBJ2-1 TRBV6-5 ASSYSGREQF
TRBJ1-1 TRBV29-1 SVEWRGTEAF
TRBJ2-1 TRBV6-5 ASSKGRGGLGEQF
TRBJ1-6 TRBV10-3 AISLEGAWNSPLH
TRBJ2-3 TRBV4-3 ASSQGGERGDTQY
TRBJ2-7 TRBV30 AWSVSGTGGDEQY
TRBJ2-6 TRBV10-3 AISRILGQRPSGANVLT
TRBJ1-3 TRBV5-1 ASSFRVLSGNTIY
TRBJ2-7 TRBV29-1 SHGGREDPYEQY
TRBJ1-5 TRBV28 ASSFQGPGHNQPQH
TRBJ1-2 TRBV4-1 ASSPTGQGGYGYT
TRBJ1-4 TRBV10-3 AISGAGQANEKLF
TRBJ2-5 TRBV2 ASSEQGETQY
TRBJ2-3 TRBV2 ASSEATRGRGTDTQY
TRBJ2-7 TRBV2 ASSGVAYEQY
TRBJ2-3 TRBV2 ASSEISPRDTQY
TRBJ2-1 TRBV13 ASSPGTGYPYEQF
TRBJ2-3 TRBV2 ASNPFGRDSTDTQY
TRBJ2-3 TRBV5-4 ASSPSGAVADTQY
TRBJ1-1 TRBV10-1 ASSKTPKNTEAF
TRBJ1-3 TRBV4-3 ASSQDSSGNTIY
TRBJ1-3 TRBV28 ASSLGSSGNTIY
TRBJ1-5 TRBV7-8 ASSFGTGAGQPQH
TRBJ2-7 TRBV5-8 ASSSRDRGSGEQY
TRBJ2-7 TRBV6-5 ASSPPLAGVCEQY
TRBJ1-3 TRBV10-3 AISEPRTGGNTIY
TRBJ1-2 TRBV29-1 SVPIQASYGYT
TRBJ2-1 TRBV5-8 ASRAFRESYNEQF
TRBJ1-5 TRBV28 ASSLGPNQPQH
TRBJ1-1 TRBV2 ASSAGTEAF
TRBJ1-1 TRBV18 ASSPEQSNTEAF
TRBJ1-5 TRBV9 ASSVTGYSNQPQH
TRBJ2-7 TRBV5-1 ASSLAPGQGIYEQY
TRBJ2-3 TRBV5-1 ASSPRTSFPTDTQY
TRBJ1-6 TRBV5-6 ASSLDQTLNSPLH
TRBJ2-3 TRBV6-1 ASSEVTSGGGTQY
TRBJ1-6 TRBV30 AWGEDSPLH
TRBJ2-3 TRBV10-3 ATAPGTGRDTQY
TRBJ1-2 TRBV9 ASSVVGRAAGYT
TRBJ1-1 TRBV11-3 ASSEGGARYTEAF
TRBJ1-1 TRBV4-1 ASSPKASVDTEAF
TRBJ2-7 TRBV10-2 ASRSGGAHDEQY
TRBJ2-3 TRBV11-2 ASNTRADTQY
TRBJ2-7 TRBV30 AWENRAAGEQY
TRBJ2-3 TRBV10-2 ASSDLAGGLDTQY